This TCR beta chain was profiled in a study of regulatory T cells in long-lasting Graves disease. General observations from the study: Few sampled subjects may have lowered accuracy. Persistent Graves' patients possessed reduced TCR diversity relative to recently diagnosed ones.

Assembly of TCR beta libraries relied on iRepertoire HTBI primers together with Arm-PCR of CDR3 regions. Authors' processing steps: Sample data revealed under 75 TRBV and about 15 TRBJ segments. TCRdb ran MiXCR on the multiplex PCR reads and lists one entry per CDR3 protein. It is TCRdb's table, rather than the study itself, that gives the V and J calls and clone size. The sample has 400,000 to 500,000 distinct CDR3 sequences, under 25% seen once. This clonotype was seen ten or more times. The antigen is not known. Time point in this sample: persistent/refractory GD, antithyroid drugs over 5 years with positive TRAb. The TCR library was made from RNA extracted from PBMCs. Peripheral blood, Nine milliliters per patient, was collected in EDTA tubes. The ends lost 4 bases at V and 5 bases at J; junction bases unmatched: 7. This CDR3 region has 15 residues. CDR1 is KGHDR, CDR2 SFDVKD, per germline.

This TCR derives from a female donor with Graves disease. V and J are TRBV24-1 and TRBJ2-5; TRBD1 matches at 9 bases. The sample in question was peripheral blood mononuclear cells (PBMCs), obtained when the disease was refractory, from a patient treated with antithyroid drugs. CDR3: CATSDPTGQGETQYF. The CDR3 nucleotides are TGTGCCACCAGTGACCCAACCGGACAGGGGGAGACCCAGTACTTC.